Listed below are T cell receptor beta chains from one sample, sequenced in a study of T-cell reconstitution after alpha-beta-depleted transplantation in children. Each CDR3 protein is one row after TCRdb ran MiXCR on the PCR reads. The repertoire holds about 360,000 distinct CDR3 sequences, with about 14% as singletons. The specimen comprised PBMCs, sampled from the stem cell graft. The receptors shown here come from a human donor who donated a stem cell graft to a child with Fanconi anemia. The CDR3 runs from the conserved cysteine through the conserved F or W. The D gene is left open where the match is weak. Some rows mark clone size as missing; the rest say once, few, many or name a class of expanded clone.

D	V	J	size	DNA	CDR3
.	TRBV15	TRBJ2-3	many	TGTGCCACCAGCAAAGGGTGGCAGGCTGGAGATACGCAGTATTTT	CATSKGWQAGDTQYF
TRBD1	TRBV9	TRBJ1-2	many	TGTGCCAGCAGCGCAACAGGGGGCGCAGGCGGCTACACCTTC	CASSATGGAGGYTF
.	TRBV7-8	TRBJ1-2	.	TGTGCCAGCAGCCGCTCACAGGACCCCTATGGCTACACCTTC	CASSRSQDPYGYTF
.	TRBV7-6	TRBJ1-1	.	TGTGCCAGCAGCCCCTGGGGCCCGAACACTGAAGCTTTCTTT	CASSPWGPNTEAFF
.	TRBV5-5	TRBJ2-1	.	TGTGCCAGCAGCTTAGTGAGGACCCCCTTCGGTGAGCAGTTCTTC	CASSLVRTPFGEQFF
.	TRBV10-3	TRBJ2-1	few	TGTGCCATCACTCGGGACTTAAGGGATGAGCAGTTCTTC	CAITRDLRDEQFF
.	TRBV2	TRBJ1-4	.	TGTGCCAGCAAGGGCGGAATGGGAACTAATGAAAAACTGTTTTTT	CASKGGMGTNEKLFF
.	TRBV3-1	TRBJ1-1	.	TGTGCCAGCAGCCAAGAGGGACGGAGTGAAGCTTTCTTT	CASSQEGRSEAFF
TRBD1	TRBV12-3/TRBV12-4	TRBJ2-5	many	TGTGCCAGCAGTCCTCTTTCAGGGGGCGCGGAGACCCAGTACTTC	CASSPLSGGAETQYF
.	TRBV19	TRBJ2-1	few	TGTGCCAGTAGTAAGGGTCTTAACAATGAGCAGTTCTTC	CASSKGLNNEQFF
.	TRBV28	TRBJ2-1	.	TGTGCCAGCCGGATCTGGTCCACGGGGTCCAATGAGCAGTTCTTC	CASRIWSTGSNEQFF
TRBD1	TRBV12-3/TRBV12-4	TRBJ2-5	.	TGTGCCAGCAGTCCACAGGGGACAGAGACCCAGTACTTC	CASSPQGTETQYF
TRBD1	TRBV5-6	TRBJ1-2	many	TGTGCCAGCAGCCCGGGGACAGGGCGGAACTATGGCTACACCTTC	CASSPGTGRNYGYTF
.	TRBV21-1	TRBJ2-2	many	TGTGCCAGCACCCCCGGGACCCCCGGGGAGCTGTTTTTT	CASTPGTPGELFF
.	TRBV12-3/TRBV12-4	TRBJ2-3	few	TGTGCCAGCAGTTCGGGTATCGGCGCAGATACGCAGTATTTT	CASSSGIGADTQYF
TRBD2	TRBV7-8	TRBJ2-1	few	TGTGCCAGCAGCCTTAGCGGGGCGGCGGGCAATGAGCAGTTCTTC	CASSLSGAAGNEQFF
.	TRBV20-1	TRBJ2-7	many	TGCAGTGCTTTACAGGGATCCGAGCAGTACTTC	CSALQGSEQYF
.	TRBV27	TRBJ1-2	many	TGTGCCAGCAGTTTATACGGGGATTATGGCTACACCTTC	CASSLYGDYGYTF
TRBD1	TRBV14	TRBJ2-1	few	TGTGCCAGCAGCCCCCCGGGACAGGGGGCTTACAATGAGCAGTTCTTC	CASSPPGQGAYNEQFF
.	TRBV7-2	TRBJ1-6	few	TGTGCCAGCAGCTCGGGCTATTCACCCCTCCACTTT	CASSSGYSPLHF
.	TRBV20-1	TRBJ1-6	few	TGCAGTGCTAGAGATCGTCGGCAGGGCGATTCACCCCTCCACTTT	CSARDRRQGDSPLHF
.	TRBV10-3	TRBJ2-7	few	TGTGCCATCAGTGAGCCGGATGCTGCAGTCTACGAGCAGTACTTC	CAISEPDAAVYEQYF
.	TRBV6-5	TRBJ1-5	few	TGTGCCAGCAGTTCCGACAGCGGGGCCGAGATCCAGCCCCAGCATTTT	CASSSDSGAEIQPQHF
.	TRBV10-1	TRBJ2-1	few	TGCGCCAGCAGTGAGTCGATCTCTCACCTATACAATGAGCAGTTCTTC	CASSESISHLYNEQFF
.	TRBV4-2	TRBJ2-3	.	TGTGCCAGCAGCCAAACAGGCGTGTCGCAGTATTTT	CASSQTGVSQYF
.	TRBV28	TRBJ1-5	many	TGTGCCAGCAGGGTCCTCTTTGAAGGTGGGAAGACCGATCAGCCCCAGCATTTT	CASRVLFEGGKTDQPQHF
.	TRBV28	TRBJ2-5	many	TGTGCCAGCAGTTTGTGGGGCCTACAAGAGACCCAGTACTTC	CASSLWGLQETQYF
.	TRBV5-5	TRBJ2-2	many	TGTGCCAGCACTCACCCGGCCGGGGAGCTGTTTTTT	CASTHPAGELFF
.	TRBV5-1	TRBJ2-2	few	TGCGCCAGCAGCCCCGTTACAGGATCCACCGGGGAGCTGTTTTTT	CASSPVTGSTGELFF
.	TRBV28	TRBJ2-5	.	TGTGCCAGCAGTTGGGGACGAGAGACCCAGTACTTC	CASSWGRETQYF
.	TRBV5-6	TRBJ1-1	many	TGTGCCAGCAGCCAGGACCAGGGCATGAACACTGAAGCTTTCTTT	CASSQDQGMNTEAFF
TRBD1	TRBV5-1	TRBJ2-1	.	TGCGCCAGCAGCCCAAGGGACAGGGGGAGCAATGCGGAGCAGTTCTTC	CASSPRDRGSNAEQFF
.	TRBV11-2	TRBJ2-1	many	TGTGCCAGCAGATCTAGCGTAACCTACTACAATGAGCAGTTCTTC	CASRSSVTYYNEQFF
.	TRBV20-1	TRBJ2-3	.	TGCAGTGCTAGAGTGCGCGGGGCGACAGATACGCAGTATTTT	CSARVRGATDTQYF
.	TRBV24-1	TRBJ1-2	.	TGTGCCACCAGTGATTTGAACGGCGGCTACACCTTC	CATSDLNGGYTF
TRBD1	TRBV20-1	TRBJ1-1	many	TGCAGTGCTCCTAGACAGGGGAACACTGAAGCTTTCTTT	CSAPRQGNTEAFF
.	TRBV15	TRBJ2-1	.	TGTGCCACCAGCAGAGATTGGTGGGAGCAGTTCTTC	CATSRDWWEQFF
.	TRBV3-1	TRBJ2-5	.	TGTGCCAGCAGCCAAGGGGCGGTGCAAGCAGCCCAGTACTTC	CASSQGAVQAAQYF
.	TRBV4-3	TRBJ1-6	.	TGCGCCAGCAGCCAAGATGCCGGATGGGGTTCACCCCTCCACTTT	CASSQDAGWGSPLHF
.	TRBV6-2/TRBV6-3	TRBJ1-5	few	TGTGCCAGCAGGCAGGGCATGCAGCCCCAGCATTTT	CASRQGMQPQHF